The T cell receptor (beta chain) under discussion was sequenced for a study of blood T cell repertoires in COVID-19. Looking at the study overall: Some COVID-19 samples were acute and others convalescent; all came from the United States, Italy and Spain. From T cells, B-cell-depleted T cells, or PBMCs came the material, which was cDNA or gDNA.

Trimming pared 7 bases from V and 1 base from J, leaving 11 bases between. From germline, CDR1 is LNHDA and CDR2 SQIVND (reference sequence). The CDR3 covers 14 residues. Authors' methods: Nucleated cell number was recorded as an estimate derived from reference gene primer amplification. Libraries were prepared by immunoSEQ multiplex PCR; TCRdb keeps only in-frame clonotypes and omits some of them. From that table come the V and J calls and clone size; the DNA was used to work out D and trimming. The sample records about 270,000 clones, roughly 86% being singletons. This TCR was recovered from a man between 40 and 49 years old with active or convalescent COVID-19. This chain joins TRBV19 and TRBJ1-5; D call uncertain. Sequencing used peripheral blood. The CDR3 is CASMTPGSNQPQHF. The CDR3 nucleotides are TGTGCCAGTATGACTCCTGGGAGCAATCAGCCCCAGCATTTT.